The T cell receptor beta chain under discussion was sequenced for a study of beta chain features in type 1 diabetes. Study results and caveats: Healthy donors had naive, central memory and Treg TCRB repertoires that appeared less similar than those seen among patients. For Type 1 diabetes patients, all four CD4+ subsets carried TCRB CDR3s that were moderately but significantly shorter.

Germline V gene data show CDR1 as ENHRY and CDR2 as SYGVKD. The CDR3 spans 16 residues. V was clipped by 6 bases and J by 4 bases; unmatched bases: 11. Via the markers CD45RO/CCR7/CD25/CD127/CD95/CD27, stem cell-like memory, regulatory, central memory and naive CD4+ cells were sorted. Every isolated RNA sample was fully reverse transcribed, so sequencing captured expressed TCRB transcripts. Naive, central memory and regulatory T cell samples yielded about 3.57 million reads on average. TCRdb keeps only in-frame clones here, not all; method: immunoSEQ multiplex PCR. The sample has over 600,000 clones; around 12% are singletons. About this clone itself: Its specificity is not known.

V and J are TRBV10-3 and TRBJ2-5; TRBD2 agrees at 10 bases. The material sequenced was naive CD4+ T cells from blood. The TCR was taken from a man aged 25-45 years with type 1 diabetes. CDR3 amino acids: CAISSTAGGPGETQYF. In DNA, the CDR3 is TGTGCCATCAGCAGCACAGCGGGGGGGCCTGGAGAGACCCAGTACTTC.